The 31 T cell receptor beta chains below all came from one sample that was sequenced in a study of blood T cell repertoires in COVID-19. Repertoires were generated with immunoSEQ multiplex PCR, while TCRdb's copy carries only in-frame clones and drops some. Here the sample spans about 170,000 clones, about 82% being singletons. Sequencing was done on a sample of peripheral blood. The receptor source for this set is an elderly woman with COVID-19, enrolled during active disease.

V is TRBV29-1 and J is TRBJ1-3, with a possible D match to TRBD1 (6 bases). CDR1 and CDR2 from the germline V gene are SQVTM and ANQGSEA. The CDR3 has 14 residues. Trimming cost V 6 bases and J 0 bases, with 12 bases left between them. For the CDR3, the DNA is TGCAGCGTCAAACAGGGAACCTCTGGAAACACCATATATTTT. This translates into CSVKQGTSGNTIYF.

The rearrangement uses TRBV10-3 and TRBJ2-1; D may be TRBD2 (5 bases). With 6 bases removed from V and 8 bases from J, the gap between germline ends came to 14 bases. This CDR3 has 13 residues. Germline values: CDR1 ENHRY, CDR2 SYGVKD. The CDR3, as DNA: TGTGCCATCAGCGCCAGAGGGCAGGATGAGCAGTTCTTC. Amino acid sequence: CAISARGQDEQFF.

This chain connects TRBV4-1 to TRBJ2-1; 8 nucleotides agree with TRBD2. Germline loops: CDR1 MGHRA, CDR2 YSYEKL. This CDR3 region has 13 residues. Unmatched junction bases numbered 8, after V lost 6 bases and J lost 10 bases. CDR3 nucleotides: TGCGCCAGCAGTTCCTTAGCGGGAAGGGAGCAGTTCTTC. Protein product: CASSSLAGREQFF.

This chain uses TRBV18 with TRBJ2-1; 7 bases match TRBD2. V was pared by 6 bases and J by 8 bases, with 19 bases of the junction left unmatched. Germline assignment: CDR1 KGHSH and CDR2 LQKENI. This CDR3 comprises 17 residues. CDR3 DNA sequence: TGTGCCAGCTCGCCCCCTACTAGCGCCACGCCTTACGATGAGCAGTTCTTC. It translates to CASSPPTSATPYDEQFF.

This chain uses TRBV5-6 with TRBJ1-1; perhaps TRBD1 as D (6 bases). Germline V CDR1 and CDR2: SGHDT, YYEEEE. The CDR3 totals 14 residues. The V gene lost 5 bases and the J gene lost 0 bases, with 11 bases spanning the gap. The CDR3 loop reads CASSTGSMNTEAFF. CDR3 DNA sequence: TGTGCCAGCAGTACAGGGTCGATGAACACTGAAGCTTTCTTT.

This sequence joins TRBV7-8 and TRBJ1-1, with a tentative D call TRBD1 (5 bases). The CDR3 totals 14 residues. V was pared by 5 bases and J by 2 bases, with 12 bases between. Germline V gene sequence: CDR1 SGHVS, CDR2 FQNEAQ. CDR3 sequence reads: CASSLRVLNTEAFF. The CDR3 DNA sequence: TGTGCCAGCAGCCTCAGGGTTCTCAACACTGAAGCTTTCTTT.

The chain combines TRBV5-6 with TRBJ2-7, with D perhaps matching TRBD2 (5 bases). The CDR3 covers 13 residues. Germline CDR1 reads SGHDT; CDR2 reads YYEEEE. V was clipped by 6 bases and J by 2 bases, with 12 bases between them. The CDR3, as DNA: TGTGCCAGCAACCTACGGAGGACCTACGAGCAGTACTTC. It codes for CASNLRRTYEQYF.

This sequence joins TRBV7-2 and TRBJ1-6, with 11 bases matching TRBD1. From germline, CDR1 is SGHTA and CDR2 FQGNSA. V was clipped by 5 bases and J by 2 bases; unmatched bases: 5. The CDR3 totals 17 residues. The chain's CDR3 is CASSGGQGGAYNSPLHF. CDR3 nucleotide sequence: TGTGCCAGCAGCGGGGGACAGGGGGGAGCCTATAATTCACCCCTCCACTTT.

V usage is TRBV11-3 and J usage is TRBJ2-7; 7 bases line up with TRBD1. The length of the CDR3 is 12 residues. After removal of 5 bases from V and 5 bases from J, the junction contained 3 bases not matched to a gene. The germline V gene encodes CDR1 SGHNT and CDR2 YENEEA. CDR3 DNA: TGTGCCAGCAGCCCCAGGGGGAACGAGCAGTACTTC. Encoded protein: CASSPRGNEQYF.

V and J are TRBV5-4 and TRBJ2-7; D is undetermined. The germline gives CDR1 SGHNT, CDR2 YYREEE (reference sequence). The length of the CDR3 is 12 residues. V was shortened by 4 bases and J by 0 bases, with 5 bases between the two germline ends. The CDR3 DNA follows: TGTGCCAGCAGCCCTAGCTCCTACGAGCAGTACTTC. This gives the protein CASSPSSYEQYF.

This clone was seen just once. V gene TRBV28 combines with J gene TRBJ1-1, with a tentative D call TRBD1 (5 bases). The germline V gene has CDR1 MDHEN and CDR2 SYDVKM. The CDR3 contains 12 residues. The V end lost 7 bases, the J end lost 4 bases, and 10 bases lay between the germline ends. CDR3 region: CASKAGSTEAFF. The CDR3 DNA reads TGTGCCAGCAAAGCAGGGTCCACTGAAGCTTTCTTT. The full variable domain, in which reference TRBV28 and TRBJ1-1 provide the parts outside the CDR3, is DVKVTQSSRYLVKRTGEKVFLECVQDMDHENMFWYRQDPGLGLRLIYFSYDVKMKEKGDIPEGYSVSREKKERFSLILESASTNQTSMYLCASKAGSTEAFFGQGTRLTVV.

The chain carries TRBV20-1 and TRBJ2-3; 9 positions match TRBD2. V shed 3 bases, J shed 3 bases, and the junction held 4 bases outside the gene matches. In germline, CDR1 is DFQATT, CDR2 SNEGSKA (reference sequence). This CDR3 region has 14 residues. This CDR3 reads CSASWREGTDTQYF. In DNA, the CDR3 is TGCAGTGCTAGTTGGCGGGAGGGGACAGATACGCAGTATTTT.

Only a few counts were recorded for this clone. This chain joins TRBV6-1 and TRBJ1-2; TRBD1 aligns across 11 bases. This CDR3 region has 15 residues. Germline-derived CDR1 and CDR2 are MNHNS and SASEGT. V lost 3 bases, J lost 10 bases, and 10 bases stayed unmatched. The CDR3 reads CASSDGDRGVADYTF. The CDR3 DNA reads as TGTGCCAGCAGTGATGGGGACAGGGGGGTTGCTGACTACACCTTC.

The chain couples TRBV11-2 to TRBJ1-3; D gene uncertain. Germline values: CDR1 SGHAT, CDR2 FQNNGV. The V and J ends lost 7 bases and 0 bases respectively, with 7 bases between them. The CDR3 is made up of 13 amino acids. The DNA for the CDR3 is TGTGCCAGCACCTTCAACTCTGGAAACACCATATATTTT. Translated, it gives CASTFNSGNTIYF.

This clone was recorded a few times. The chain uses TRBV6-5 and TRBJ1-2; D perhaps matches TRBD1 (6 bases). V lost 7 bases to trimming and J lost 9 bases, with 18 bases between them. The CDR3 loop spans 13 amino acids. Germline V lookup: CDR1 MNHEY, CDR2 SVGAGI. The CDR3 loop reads CASMTGQGRSYTF. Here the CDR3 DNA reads TGTGCCAGCATGACAGGACAAGGTAGAAGCTACACCTTC.

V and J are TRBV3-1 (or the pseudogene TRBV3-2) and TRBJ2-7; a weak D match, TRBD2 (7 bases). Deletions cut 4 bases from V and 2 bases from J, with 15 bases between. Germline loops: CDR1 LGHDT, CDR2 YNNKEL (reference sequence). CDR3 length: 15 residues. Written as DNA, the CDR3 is TGTGCCAGCAGCCCCCAACCGGGGGGCACCTACGAGCAGTACTTC. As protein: CASSPQPGGTYEQYF.

CDR3 residues: CASSGWGAERGGEQYF. The DNA of the CDR3 is TGCGCCAGCAGCGGCTGGGGCGCTGAAAGAGGTGGCGAGCAGTACTTC. This chain joins TRBV5-1 and TRBJ2-7, with TRBD1 as a possible D gene (5 bases). The CDR3 extends over 16 amino acids. Germline V gene sequence: CDR1 SGHRS, CDR2 YFSETQ. The V gene lost 4 bases and the J gene lost 6 bases, with 23 bases spanning the gap.

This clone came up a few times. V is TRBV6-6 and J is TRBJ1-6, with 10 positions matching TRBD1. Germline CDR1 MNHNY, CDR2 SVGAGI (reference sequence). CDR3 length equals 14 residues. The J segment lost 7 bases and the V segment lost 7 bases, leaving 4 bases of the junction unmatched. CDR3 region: CASTWTGGNSPLHF. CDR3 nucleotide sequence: TGTGCCAGCACCTGGACAGGGGGAAATTCACCCCTCCACTTT.

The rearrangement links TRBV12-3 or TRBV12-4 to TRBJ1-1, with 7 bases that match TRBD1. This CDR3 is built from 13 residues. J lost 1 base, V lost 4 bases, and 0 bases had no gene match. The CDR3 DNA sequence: TGTGCCAGCAGTTACAGGGGGAACACTGAAGCTTTCTTT. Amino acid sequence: CASSYRGNTEAFF.

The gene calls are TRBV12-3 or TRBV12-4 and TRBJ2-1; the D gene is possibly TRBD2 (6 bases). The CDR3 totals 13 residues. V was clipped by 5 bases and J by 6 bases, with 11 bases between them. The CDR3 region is CASSTGESNEQFF. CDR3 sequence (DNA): TGTGCCAGCAGTACGGGGGAGAGCAATGAGCAGTTCTTC.

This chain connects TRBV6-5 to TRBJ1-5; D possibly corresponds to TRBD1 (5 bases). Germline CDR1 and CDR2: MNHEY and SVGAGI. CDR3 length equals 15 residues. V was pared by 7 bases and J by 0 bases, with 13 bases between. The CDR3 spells CASKSWGSSNQPQHF. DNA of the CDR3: TGTGCCAGCAAAAGTTGGGGCTCTAGCAATCAGCCCCAGCATTTT.

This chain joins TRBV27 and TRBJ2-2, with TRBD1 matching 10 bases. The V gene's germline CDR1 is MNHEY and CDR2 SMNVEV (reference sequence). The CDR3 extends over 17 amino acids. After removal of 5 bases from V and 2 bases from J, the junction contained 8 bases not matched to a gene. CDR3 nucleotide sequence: TGTGCCAGCAGTCCTACCGGGACAGGGGTAAACACCGGGGAGCTGTTTTTT. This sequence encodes CASSPTGTGVNTGELFF.

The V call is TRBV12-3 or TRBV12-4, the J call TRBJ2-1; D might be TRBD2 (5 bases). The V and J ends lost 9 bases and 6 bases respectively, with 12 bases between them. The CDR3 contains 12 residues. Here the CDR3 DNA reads TGTGCCAGTTCGGGGTTCGGCAATGAGCAGTTCTTC. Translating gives CASSGFGNEQFF.

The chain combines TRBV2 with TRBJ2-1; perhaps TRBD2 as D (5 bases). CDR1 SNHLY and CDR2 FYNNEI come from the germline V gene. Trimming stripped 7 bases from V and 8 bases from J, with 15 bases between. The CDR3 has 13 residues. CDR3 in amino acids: CASTLERRDEQFF. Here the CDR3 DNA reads TGTGCCAGCACCTTAGAGAGGCGGGATGAGCAGTTCTTC.

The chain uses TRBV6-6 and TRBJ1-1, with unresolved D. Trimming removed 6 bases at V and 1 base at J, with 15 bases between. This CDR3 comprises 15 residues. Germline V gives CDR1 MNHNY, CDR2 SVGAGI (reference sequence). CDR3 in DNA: TGTGCCAGCAGAGCATGGTTAAACCAGAACACTGAAGCTTTCTTT. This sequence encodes CASRAWLNQNTEAFF.

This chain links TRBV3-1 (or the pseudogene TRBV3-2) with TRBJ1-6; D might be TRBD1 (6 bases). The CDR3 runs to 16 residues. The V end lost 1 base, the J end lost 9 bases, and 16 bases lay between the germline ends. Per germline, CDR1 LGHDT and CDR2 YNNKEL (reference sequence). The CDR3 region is CASSQGVGRGGSPLHF. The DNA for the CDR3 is TGTGCCAGCAGCCAAGGGGTAGGCAGGGGTGGTTCACCCCTCCACTTT.

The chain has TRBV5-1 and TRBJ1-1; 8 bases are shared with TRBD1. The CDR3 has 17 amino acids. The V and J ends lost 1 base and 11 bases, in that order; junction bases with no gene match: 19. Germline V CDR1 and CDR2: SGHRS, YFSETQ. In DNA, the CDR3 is TGCGCCAGCAGCTTGAGACCCTCCCCAGGGGGCACCGCTGTGGCTTTCTTT. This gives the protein CASSLRPSPGGTAVAFF.

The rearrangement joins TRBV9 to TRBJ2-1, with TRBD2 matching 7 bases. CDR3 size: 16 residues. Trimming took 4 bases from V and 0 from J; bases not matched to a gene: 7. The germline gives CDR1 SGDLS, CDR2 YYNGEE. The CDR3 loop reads CASSKTAGTSYNEQFF. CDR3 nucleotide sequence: TGTGCCAGCAGCAAGACAGCGGGAACCTCCTACAATGAGCAGTTCTTC.

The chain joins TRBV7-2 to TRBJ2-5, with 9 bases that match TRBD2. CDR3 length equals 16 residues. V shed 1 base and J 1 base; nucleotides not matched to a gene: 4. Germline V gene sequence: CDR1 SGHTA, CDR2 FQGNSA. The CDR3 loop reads CASSLGIAGAQETQYF. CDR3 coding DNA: TGTGCCAGCAGCTTAGGAATAGCGGGAGCCCAAGAGACCCAGTACTTC.

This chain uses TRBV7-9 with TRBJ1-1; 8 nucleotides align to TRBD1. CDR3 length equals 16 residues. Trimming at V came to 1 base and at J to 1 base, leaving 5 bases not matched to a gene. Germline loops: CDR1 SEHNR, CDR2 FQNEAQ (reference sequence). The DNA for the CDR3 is TGTGCCAGCAGCTTAGTAGTCGGGACAGGGAACACTGAAGCTTTCTTT. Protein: CASSLVVGTGNTEAFF.

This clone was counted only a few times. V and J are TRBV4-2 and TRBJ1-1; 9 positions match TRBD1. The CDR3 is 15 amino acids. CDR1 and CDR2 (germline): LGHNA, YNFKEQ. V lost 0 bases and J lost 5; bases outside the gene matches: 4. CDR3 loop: CASSQERGQGTEAFF. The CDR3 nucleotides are TGTGCCAGCAGCCAAGAAAGGGGACAGGGTACTGAAGCTTTCTTT.